This record looks at one T cell receptor (beta chain) sequence and its context. Its antigen is undetermined. The sample belongs to a study of OX40 agonist ivuxolimab in advanced cancers. Study findings and constraints: There was clonal expansion of CD4+ and CD8+ blood T cells by week 6 at 0.1 to 3.0 mg/kg.

Per the germline V gene, CDR1 is GTSNPN and CDR2 is SVGIG (reference sequence). CDR3 size: 13 residues. Trimming removed 1 base from V and 2 bases from J, with 9 bases in between. TCRdb's copy holds only in-frame clones and misses some; the assay was immunoSEQ multiplex PCR. The sample lists some 86,000 clones; 91% were seen once. The source of this sequence is an adult with an advanced solid tumor such as melanoma, head and neck, liver or kidney cancer. Sequencing used CD4+ or CD8+ T cells sorted from blood, obtained in a trial of the OX40 agonist ivuxolimab. J is TRBJ2-7 and V is TRBV30, with D perhaps matching TRBD1 (6 bases). CDR3 in amino acids: CAWSGTAAYEQYF. CDR3 DNA sequence: TGTGCCTGGAGTGGGACAGCCGCCTACGAGCAGTACTTC.